This T cell receptor (beta chain) appears in the sequencing data of a study of blood T cell repertoires in COVID-19. Background on the study: Acute and convalescent COVID-19 samples came from the United States, Italy and Spain. Nucleic acid was either cDNA or gDNA, and it came from T cells, B-cell-depleted T cells, or PBMCs.

The germline V gene encodes CDR1 LGHDT and CDR2 YNNKEL (reference sequence). The V gene lost 4 bases and the J gene lost 3 bases, with 25 bases spanning the gap. The CDR3 is 18 residues long. Original processing notes: Estimates of nucleated cell counts were drawn from the amplification of reference gene primers. Assay: immunoSEQ multiplex PCR; the TCRdb copy retains only in-frame clones and omits some. V and J calls and clone size are those listed in that table; D and trimming were worked out from the DNA. The sample carries 150,000 to 200,000 clones, around four fifths recorded once. Patients from Seattle were sampled longitudinally, starting during active infection.

The origin of this receptor is an older woman with COVID-19, enrolled during active disease. The specimen sequenced was peripheral blood. This chain joins TRBV3-1 (or the pseudogene TRBV3-2) and TRBJ2-7; maybe TRBD1 (5 bases). This CDR3 is CASSPLLTVMGHYYEQYF. CDR3 coding DNA: TGTGCCAGCAGCCCCTTATTGACAGTTATGGGGCATTACTACGAGCAGTACTTC.